The 10 T cell receptor beta chains listed next were all sequenced from one sample in a study of CD8+ T cells in alopecia areata. The treatment here: oral pan-JAK inhibitor, 5-10 mg twice daily. Investigators isolated RNA and reverse transcribed it into cDNA to act as the sequencing template. This table comes from immunoSEQ multiplex PCR, and its TCRdb copy is limited to in-frame clones, with some not included. The sample shows some 120,000 clones, around 60% of them seen only once. Sequenced here: CD4+ T cells sorted from blood, sampled at week 4, from a patient treated with tofacitinib. These TCRs come from a human donor with alopecia areata.

The CDR3 loop reads CASSPYLQEYNEQFF. CDR3 DNA: TGTGCCAGCAGCCCATATTTACAGGAGTACAATGAGCAGTTCTTC. The chain combines TRBV28 with TRBJ2-1, with D possibly TRBD1 on 5 matching bases. The germline CDR1 and CDR2 sequences are MDHEN and SYDVKM. V lost 6 bases, J lost 4 bases, and 16 bases lay in between. The CDR3 spans 15 residues. The whole variable domain, filled in from reference TRBV28 and TRBJ2-1, reads DVKVTQSSRYLVKRTGEKVFLECVQDMDHENMFWYRQDPGLGLRLIYFSYDVKMKEKGDIPEGYSVSREKKERFSLILESASTNQTSMYLCASSPYLQEYNEQFFGPGTRLTVL.

V is TRBV6-6 and J is TRBJ2-1; TRBD2 matches at 8 bases. Germline V gene data show CDR1 as MNHNY and CDR2 as SVGAGI (reference sequence). Losses at the gene ends were 5 bases for V and 7 bases for J; bases not matched to a gene: 7. This CDR3 has 14 amino acids. CDR3 in DNA: TGTGCCAGCAGTCCCGGGACTAGGCATAATGAGCAGTTCTTC. Translation gives CASSPGTRHNEQFF.

The CDR3 coding sequence is TGTGCCAGCAGCGCTTCTAGCGGGAGCTACGAGCAGTACTTC. It encodes CASSASSGSYEQYF. This rearrangement joins TRBV5-4 to TRBJ2-7, with TRBD2 identical over 10 bases. V lost 4 bases, J lost 3 bases, and 4 bases stayed unmatched. Germline V gives CDR1 SGHNT, CDR2 YYREEE (reference sequence). CDR3 length equals 14 residues.

V gene TRBV30 combines with J gene TRBJ2-5; 11 nucleotides match TRBD2. Germline V gene lookup returns CDR1 GTSNPN and CDR2 SVGIG (reference sequence). V was clipped by 1 base and J by 3 bases; unmatched bases: 10. The CDR3 is 17 amino acids. The CDR3 loop is CAWSAGGSGREKETQYF. DNA for the CDR3: TGTGCCTGGAGTGCAGGCGGTAGCGGGAGGGAAAAAGAGACCCAGTACTTC.

In its sample, this clone was seen a few times. The J gene is TRBJ1-2, the V gene TRBV7-2; D is ambiguous. V was trimmed by 5 bases and J by 5 bases, leaving 12 bases between them. This CDR3 is built from 13 residues. Germline V lookup: CDR1 SGHTA, CDR2 FQGNSA. The CDR3 loop is CASSQSLEYGYTF. CDR3 in DNA: TGTGCCAGCAGCCAAAGTTTGGAGTATGGCTACACCTTC.

The chain recombines TRBV2 with TRBJ1-2, with TRBD1 as a possible D gene (5 bases). V dropped 8 bases and J dropped 5 bases, with 21 bases sitting between them. This CDR3 contains 15 residues. Germline V gene data show CDR1 as SNHLY and CDR2 as FYNNEI. The chain's CDR3 is CASLHVAGPNYGYTF. The CDR3 nucleotides read TGTGCCAGCCTTCATGTGGCAGGGCCAAATTATGGCTACACCTTC.

The chain joins TRBV7-2 to TRBJ2-7; possible D gene TRBD1, 6 bases. CDR3 length: 15 residues. Trimming took off 3 bases at V and 2 bases at J, with 14 bases between the two ends. Germline CDR1 is SGHTA and CDR2 is FQGNSA. Written as DNA, the CDR3 is TGTGCCAGCAGCTTCGACAGGAGGACCACCTACGAGCAGTACTTC. This encodes CASSFDRRTTYEQYF.

The V call is TRBV4-2, the J call TRBJ1-2; perhaps TRBD1 as D (5 bases). CDR3 size: 14 residues. The ends were cut back, 0 bases at V and 8 bases at J, with 13 bases in the middle. CDR1 LGHNA and CDR2 YNFKEQ come from the germline V gene. CDR3 amino acids: CASSQDDLRDGYTF. The CDR3 DNA sequence: TGTGCCAGCAGCCAAGACGACCTCAGGGACGGCTACACCTTC.

V is TRBV6-5 and J is TRBJ1-5; a possible D gene is TRBD1 (6 bases). Germline lookup yields CDR1 MNHEY and CDR2 SVGAGI. The CDR3 is made up of 15 amino acids. V was pared by 5 bases and J by 0 bases, with 11 bases between. The CDR3 here is CASSPSTGSNQPQHF. CDR3 bases: TGTGCCAGCAGTCCGTCGACAGGTAGCAATCAGCCCCAGCATTTT.

The rearrangement links TRBV5-1 to TRBJ2-7, with TRBD1 identical over 7 bases. CDR3 length: 14 residues. V was clipped by 0 bases and J by 1 base; unmatched bases: 1. The germline V gene has CDR1 SGHRS and CDR2 YFSETQ. The CDR3 DNA sequence: TGCGCCAGCAGCTTGGAGACAGGGTCCTACGAGCAGTACTTC. Protein: CASSLETGSYEQYF.